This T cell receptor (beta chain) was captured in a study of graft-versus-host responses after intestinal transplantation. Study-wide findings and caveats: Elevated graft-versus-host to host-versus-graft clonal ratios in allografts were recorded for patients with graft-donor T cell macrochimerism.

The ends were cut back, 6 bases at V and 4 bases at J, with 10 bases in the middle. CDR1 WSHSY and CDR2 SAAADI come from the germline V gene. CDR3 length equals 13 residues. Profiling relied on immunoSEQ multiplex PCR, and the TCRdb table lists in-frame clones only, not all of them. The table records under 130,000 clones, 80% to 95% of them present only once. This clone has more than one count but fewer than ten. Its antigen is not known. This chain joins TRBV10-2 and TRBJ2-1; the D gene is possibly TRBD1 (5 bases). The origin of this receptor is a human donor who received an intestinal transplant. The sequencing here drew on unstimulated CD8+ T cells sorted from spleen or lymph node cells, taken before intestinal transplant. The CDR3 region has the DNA TGCGCCAGCAGCGACGACAGATACAATGAGCAGTTCTTC. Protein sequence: CASSDDRYNEQFF.